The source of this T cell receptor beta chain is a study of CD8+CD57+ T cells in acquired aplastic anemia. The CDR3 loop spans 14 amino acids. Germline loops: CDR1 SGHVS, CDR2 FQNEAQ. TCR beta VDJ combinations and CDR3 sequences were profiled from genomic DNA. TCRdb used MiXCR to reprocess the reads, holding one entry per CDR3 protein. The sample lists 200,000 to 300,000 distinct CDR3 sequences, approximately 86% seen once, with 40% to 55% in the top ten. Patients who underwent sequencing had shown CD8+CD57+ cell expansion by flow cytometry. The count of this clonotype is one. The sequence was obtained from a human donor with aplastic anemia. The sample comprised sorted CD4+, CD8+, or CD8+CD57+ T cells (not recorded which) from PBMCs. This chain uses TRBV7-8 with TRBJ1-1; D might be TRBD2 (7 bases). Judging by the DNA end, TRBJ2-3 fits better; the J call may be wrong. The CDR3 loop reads CASSLVGGLGTQYF. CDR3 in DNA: TGTGCCAGCAGCTTAGTGGGGGGGCTCGGTACGCAGTATTTT.